What follows are 8 T cell receptor beta chains derived from one specimen sequenced in a study of cytomegalovirus exposure and HLA in healthy donors. Amplification used 60 Vbeta primers and 13 Jbeta primers. Libraries were prepared by immunoSEQ multiplex PCR; TCRdb keeps only in-frame clonotypes and omits some of them. The data show fewer than 200,000 clones, with about 81% seen just once and approximately 1% held by the top ten. Source material: PBMCs. The receptors were gathered from a girl aged 2-10 years in good health and CMV-seropositive.

The V call is TRBV7-9, the J call TRBJ2-1, with 8 nucleotides matching TRBD2. V lost 0 bases, J lost 9 bases, and 7 bases stayed unmatched. This CDR3 is built from 15 residues. The germline V gene encodes CDR1 SEHNR and CDR2 FQNEAQ (reference sequence). CDR3 nucleotide sequence: TGTGCCAGCAGCTTAGCGGGGGGACTAGTTCTTGAGCAGTTCTTC. This codes for CASSLAGGLVLEQFF.

The chain combines TRBV6-1 with TRBJ1-2, with a weak D call TRBD1 (5 bases). This CDR3 has 15 amino acids. The germline V and J ends were trimmed by 7 bases and 8 bases, with 23 bases remaining between them. Germline V gene lookup returns CDR1 MNHNS and CDR2 SASEGT. CDR3 sequence (DNA): TGTGCCAGCACGAGGCAGGGCCCCCTCTTGGGAGGCTACACCTTC. This codes for CASTRQGPLLGGYTF.

This clone appeared a few times. The chain links TRBV7-9 to TRBJ1-6; D uncertain. Trimming stripped 3 bases from V and 1 base from J, with 4 bases between. The germline gives CDR1 SEHNR, CDR2 FQNEAQ (reference sequence). This CDR3 comprises 14 residues. For the CDR3, the DNA is TGTGCCAGCAGCTTGAGGTCCTATAATTCACCCCTCCACTTT. Protein product: CASSLRSYNSPLHF.

The rearrangement uses TRBV5-1 and TRBJ2-3, with 11 bases lining up with TRBD2. The CDR3 sequence is 18 residues long. Germline lookup yields CDR1 SGHRS and CDR2 YFSETQ. V shed 4 bases and J 0 bases; nucleotides not matched to a gene: 10. The CDR3 region is CASSTSSGRRPSTDTQYF. Here the CDR3 DNA reads TGCGCCAGCAGCACCTCTAGCGGGAGGCGCCCTAGCACAGATACGCAGTATTTT.

V gene TRBV7-9 combines with J gene TRBJ2-7, with D hard to call. Germline values: CDR1 SEHNR, CDR2 FQNEAQ (reference sequence). There are 12 residues in the CDR3. Deletions cut 3 bases from V and 3 bases from J, with 6 bases between. The CDR3 nucleotides are TGTGCCAGCAGCTTCCAAAACTACGAGCAGTACTTC. Protein: CASSFQNYEQYF.

V gene TRBV15 combines with J gene TRBJ1-5; a weak D match, TRBD1 (6 bases). The CDR3 is made up of 15 amino acids. Germline V lookup: CDR1 LNHNV, CDR2 YYDKDF (reference sequence). Trimming removed 3 bases from V and 0 bases from J, with 9 bases in between. Written as DNA, the CDR3 is TGTGCCACCAGCAGCAGGGGAGCTAGCAATCAGCCCCAGCATTTT. It translates to CATSSRGASNQPQHF.

This sequence joins TRBV6-6 and TRBJ1-2; TRBD1 matches 9 bases. The germline CDR1 and CDR2 sequences are MNHNY and SVGAGI (reference sequence). There are 12 residues in the CDR3. V dropped 10 bases and J dropped 8; count of bases not matched to a gene: 8. The CDR3 DNA sequence: TGTGCCACCGATACAGGGGGCGGCGGCTACACCTTC. Encoded protein: CATDTGGGGYTF.

This clone occurred a few times. The chain combines TRBV20-1 with TRBJ2-7, with D unresolved. Between the trimmed V and J ends, which lost 8 bases and 3 bases, there was a span of 8 bases. The CDR3 spans 10 residues. Germline V gene sequence: CDR1 DFQATT, CDR2 SNEGSKA (reference sequence). In DNA form, the CDR3 reads TGCAGTTTCTACCGCTACGAGCAGTACTTC. Protein: CSFYRYEQYF.